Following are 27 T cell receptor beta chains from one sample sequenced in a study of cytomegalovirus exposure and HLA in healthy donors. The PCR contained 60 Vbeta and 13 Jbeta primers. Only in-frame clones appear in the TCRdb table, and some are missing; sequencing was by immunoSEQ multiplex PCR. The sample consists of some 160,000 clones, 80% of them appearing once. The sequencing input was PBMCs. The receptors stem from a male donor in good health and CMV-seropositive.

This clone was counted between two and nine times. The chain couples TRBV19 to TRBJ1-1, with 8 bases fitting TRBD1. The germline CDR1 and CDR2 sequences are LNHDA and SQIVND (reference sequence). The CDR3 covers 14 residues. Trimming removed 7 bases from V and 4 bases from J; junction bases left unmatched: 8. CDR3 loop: CASTSTGEGTEAFF. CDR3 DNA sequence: TGTGCCAGTACCTCGACAGGGGAAGGCACTGAAGCTTTCTTT.

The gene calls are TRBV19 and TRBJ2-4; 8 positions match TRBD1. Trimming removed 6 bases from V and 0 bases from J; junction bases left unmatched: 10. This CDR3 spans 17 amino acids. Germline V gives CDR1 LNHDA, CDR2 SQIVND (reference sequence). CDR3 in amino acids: CASSPETGALAKNIQYF. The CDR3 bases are TGTGCCAGTAGCCCCGAGACAGGGGCCCTAGCCAAAAACATTCAGTACTTC.

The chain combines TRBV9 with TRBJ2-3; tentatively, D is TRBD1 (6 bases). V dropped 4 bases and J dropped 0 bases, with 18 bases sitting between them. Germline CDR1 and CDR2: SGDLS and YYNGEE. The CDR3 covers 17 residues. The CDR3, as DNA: TGTGCCAGCAGCCTCGGGACACCAAGATCGAGCACAGATACGCAGTATTTT. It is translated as CASSLGTPRSSTDTQYF.

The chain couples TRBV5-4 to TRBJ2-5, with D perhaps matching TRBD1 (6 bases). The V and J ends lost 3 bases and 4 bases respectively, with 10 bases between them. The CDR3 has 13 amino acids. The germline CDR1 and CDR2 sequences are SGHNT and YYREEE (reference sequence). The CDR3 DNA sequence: TGTGCCAGCAGCTCCCGAGGGGGAGAGACCCAGTACTTC. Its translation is CASSSRGGETQYF.

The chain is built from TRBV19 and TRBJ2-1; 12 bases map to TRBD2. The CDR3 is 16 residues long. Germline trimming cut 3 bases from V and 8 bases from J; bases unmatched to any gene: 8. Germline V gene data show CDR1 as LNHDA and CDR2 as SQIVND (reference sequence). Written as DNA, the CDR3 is TGTGCCAGTAGTATCAGGCTAGCGGGAGGGCCCCATGAGCAGTTCTTC. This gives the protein CASSIRLAGGPHEQFF.

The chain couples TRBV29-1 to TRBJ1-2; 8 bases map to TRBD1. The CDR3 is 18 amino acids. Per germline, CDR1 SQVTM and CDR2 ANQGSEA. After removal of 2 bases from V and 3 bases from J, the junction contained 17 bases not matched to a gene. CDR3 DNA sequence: TGCAGCGTTGAATCCATACGTTTCGAGGACAGGGAGGACTATGGCTACACCTTC. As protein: CSVESIRFEDREDYGYTF. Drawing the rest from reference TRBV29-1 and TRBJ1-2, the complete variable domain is SAVISQKPSRDICQRGTSLTIQCQVDSQVTMMFWYRQQPGQSLTLIATANQGSEATYESGFVIDKFPISRPNLTFSTLTVSNMSPEDSSIYLCSVESIRFEDREDYGYTFGSGTRLTVV.

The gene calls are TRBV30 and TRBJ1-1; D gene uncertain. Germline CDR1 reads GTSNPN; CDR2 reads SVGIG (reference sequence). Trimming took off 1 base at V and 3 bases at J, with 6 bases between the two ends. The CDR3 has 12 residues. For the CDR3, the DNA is TGTGCCTGGAGTGGGAGGTACACTGAAGCTTTCTTT. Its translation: CAWSGRYTEAFF.

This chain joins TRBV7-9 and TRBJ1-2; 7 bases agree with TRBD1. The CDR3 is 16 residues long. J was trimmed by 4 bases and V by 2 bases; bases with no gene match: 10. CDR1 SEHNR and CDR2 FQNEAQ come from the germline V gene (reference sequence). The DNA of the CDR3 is TGTGCCAGCAGCTTAAGGGCCGTGACAGGGTCCTATGGCTACACCTTC. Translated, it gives CASSLRAVTGSYGYTF. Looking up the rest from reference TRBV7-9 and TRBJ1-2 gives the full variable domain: DTGVSQNPRHKITKRGQNVTFRCDPISEHNRLYWYRQTLGQGPEFLTYFQNEAQLEKSRLLSDRFSAERPKGSFSTLEIQRTEQGDSAMYLCASSLRAVTGSYGYTFGSGTRLTVV.

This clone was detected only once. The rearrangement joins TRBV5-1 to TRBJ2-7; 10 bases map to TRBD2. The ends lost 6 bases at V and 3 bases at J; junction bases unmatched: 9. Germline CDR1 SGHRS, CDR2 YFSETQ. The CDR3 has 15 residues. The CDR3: CASTLGASGSYEQYF. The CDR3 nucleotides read TGCGCCAGCACCCTGGGGGCTAGCGGGAGCTACGAGCAGTACTTC.

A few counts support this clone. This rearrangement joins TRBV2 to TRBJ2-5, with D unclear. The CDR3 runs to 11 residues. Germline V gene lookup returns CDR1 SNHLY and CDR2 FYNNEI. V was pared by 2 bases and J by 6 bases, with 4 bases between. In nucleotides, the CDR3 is TGTGCCAGCAGTGAATCAAAGACCCAGTACTTC. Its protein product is CASSESKTQYF.

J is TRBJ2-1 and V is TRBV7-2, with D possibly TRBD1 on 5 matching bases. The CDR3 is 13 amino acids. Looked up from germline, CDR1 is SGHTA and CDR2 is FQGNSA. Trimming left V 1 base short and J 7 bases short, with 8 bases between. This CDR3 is CASSLGRQNEQFF. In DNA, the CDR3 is TGTGCCAGCAGCTTAGGAAGACAGAATGAGCAGTTCTTC.

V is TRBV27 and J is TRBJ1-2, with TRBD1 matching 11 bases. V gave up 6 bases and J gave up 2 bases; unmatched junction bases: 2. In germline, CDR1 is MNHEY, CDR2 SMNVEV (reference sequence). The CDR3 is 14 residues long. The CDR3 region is CASSGTGGNYGYTF. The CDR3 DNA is TGTGCCAGCAGCGGGACAGGGGGAAACTATGGCTACACCTTC.

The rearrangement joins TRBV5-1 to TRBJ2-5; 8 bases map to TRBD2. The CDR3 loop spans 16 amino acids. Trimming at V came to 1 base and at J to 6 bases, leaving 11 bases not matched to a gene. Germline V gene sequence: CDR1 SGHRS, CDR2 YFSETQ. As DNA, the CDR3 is TGCGCCAGCAGCTTGCCTACCACGGGGGGGCCGAAGACCCAGTACTTC. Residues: CASSLPTTGGPKTQYF.

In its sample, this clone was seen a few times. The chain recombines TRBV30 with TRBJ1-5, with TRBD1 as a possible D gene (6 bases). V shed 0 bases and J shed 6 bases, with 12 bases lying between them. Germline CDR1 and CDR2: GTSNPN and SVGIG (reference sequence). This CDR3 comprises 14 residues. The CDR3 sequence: CAWSVRGASQPQHF. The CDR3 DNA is TGTGCCTGGAGTGTACGGGGGGCGAGTCAGCCCCAGCATTTT.

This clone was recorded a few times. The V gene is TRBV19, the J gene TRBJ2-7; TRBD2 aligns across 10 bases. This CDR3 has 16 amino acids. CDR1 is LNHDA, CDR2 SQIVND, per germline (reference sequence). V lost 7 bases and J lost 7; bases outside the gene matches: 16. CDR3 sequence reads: CASTPSGRRGSKEQYF. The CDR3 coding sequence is TGTGCCAGTACCCCTAGCGGGAGAAGAGGGTCGAAGGAGCAGTACTTC.

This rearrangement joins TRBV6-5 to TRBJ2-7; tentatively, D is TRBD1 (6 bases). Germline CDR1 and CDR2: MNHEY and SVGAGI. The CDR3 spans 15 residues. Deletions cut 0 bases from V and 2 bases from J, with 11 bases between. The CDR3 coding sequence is TGTGCCAGCAGTTACTCTAAAACAGGGACCTACGAGCAGTACTTC. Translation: CASSYSKTGTYEQYF.

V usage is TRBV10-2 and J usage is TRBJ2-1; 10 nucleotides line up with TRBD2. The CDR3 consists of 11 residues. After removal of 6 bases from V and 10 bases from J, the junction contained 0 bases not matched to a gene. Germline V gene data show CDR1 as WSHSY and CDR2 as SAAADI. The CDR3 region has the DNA TGCGCCAGCAGGGGACTAGCGGAGCAGTTCTTC. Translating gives CASRGLAEQFF.

The CDR3 nucleotides read TGCGCCAGCAGCTTGGGTTCGACTAGCGGCGGAGGGCTGTTTTTT. Residues: CASSLGSTSGGGLFF. The rearrangement uses TRBV5-1 and TRBJ2-2, with 9 bases fitting TRBD2. The CDR3 extends over 15 amino acids. Per germline, CDR1 SGHRS and CDR2 YFSETQ. With 0 bases clipped from V and 13 bases from J, the junction kept 10 bases outside the gene matches.

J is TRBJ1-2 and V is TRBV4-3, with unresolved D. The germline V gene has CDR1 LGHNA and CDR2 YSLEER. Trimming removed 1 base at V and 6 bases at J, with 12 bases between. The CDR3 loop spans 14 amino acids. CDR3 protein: CASSQGFSNDGYTF. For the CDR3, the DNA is TGCGCCAGCAGCCAAGGTTTCAGTAATGATGGCTACACCTTC.

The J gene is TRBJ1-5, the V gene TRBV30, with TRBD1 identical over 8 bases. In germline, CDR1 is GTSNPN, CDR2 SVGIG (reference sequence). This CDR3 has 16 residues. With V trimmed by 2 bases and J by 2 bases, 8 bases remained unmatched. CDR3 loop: CAWSRGQGRGNQPQHF. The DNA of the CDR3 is TGTGCCTGGAGTCGAGGACAGGGCAGGGGCAATCAGCCCCAGCATTTT. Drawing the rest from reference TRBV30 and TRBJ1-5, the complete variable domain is SQTIHQWPATLVQPVGSPLSLECTVEGTSNPNLYWYRQAAGRGLQLLFYSVGIGQISSEVPQNLSASRPQDRQFILSSKKLLLSDSGFYLCAWSRGQGRGNQPQHFGDGTRLSIL.

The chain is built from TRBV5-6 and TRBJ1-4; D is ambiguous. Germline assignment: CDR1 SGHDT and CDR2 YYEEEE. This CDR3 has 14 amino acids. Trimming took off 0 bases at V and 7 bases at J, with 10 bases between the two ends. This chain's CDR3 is CASSLGMSGEKLFF. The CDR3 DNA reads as TGTGCCAGCAGCTTGGGCATGAGCGGTGAAAAACTGTTTTTT.

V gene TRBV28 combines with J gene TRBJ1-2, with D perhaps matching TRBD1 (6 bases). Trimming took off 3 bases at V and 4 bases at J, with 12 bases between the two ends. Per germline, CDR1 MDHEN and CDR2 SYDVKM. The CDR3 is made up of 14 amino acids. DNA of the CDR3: TGTGCCAGCAGTTTGTCCACAGGGCCCTATGGCTACACCTTC. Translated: CASSLSTGPYGYTF.

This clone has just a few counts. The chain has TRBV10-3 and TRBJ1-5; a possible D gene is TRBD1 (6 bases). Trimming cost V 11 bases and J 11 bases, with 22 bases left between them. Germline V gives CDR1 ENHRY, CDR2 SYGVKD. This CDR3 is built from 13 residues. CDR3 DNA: TGTGCCGTACAGGGTTTTATTTCAGGTGCCCAGCATTTT. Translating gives CAVQGFISGAQHF.

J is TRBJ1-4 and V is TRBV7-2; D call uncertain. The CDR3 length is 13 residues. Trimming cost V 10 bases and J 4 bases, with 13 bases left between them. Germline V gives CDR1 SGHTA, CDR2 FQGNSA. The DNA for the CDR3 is TGTGCCACTGCGCGGCAGTTTAATGAAAAACTGTTTTTT. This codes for CATARQFNEKLFF.

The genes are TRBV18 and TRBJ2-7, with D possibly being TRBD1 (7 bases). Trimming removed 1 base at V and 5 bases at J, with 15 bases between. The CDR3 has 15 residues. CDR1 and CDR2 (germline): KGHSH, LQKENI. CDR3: CASSPLSGGLDEQYF. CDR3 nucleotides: TGTGCCAGCTCACCACTGTCAGGGGGACTTGACGAGCAGTACTTC.

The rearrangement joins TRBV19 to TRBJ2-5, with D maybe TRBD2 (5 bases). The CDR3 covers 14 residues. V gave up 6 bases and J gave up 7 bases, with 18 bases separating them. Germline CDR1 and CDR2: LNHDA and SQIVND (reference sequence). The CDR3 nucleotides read TGTGCCAGTAGGGTCCAAGGCGGCCGGGGGACCCAGTACTTC. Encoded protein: CASRVQGGRGTQYF. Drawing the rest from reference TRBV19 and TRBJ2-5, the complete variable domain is DGGITQSPKYLFRKEGQNVTLSCEQNLNHDAMYWYRQDPGQGLRLIYYSQIVNDFQKGDIAEGYSVSREKKESFPLTVTSAQKNPTAFYLCASRVQGGRGTQYFGPGTRLLVL.

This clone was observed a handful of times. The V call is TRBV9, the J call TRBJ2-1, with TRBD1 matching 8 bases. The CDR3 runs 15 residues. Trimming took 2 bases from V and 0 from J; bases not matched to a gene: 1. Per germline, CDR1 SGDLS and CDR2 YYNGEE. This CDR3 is CASSVGTGSYNEQFF. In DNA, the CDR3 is TGTGCCAGCAGCGTCGGGACAGGCTCCTACAATGAGCAGTTCTTC. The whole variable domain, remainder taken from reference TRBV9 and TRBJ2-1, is DSGVTQTPKHLITATGQRVTLRCSPRSGDLSVYWYQQSLDQGLQFLIQYYNGEERAKGNILERFSAQQFPDLHSELNLSSLELGDSALYFCASSVGTGSYNEQFFGPGTRLTVL.